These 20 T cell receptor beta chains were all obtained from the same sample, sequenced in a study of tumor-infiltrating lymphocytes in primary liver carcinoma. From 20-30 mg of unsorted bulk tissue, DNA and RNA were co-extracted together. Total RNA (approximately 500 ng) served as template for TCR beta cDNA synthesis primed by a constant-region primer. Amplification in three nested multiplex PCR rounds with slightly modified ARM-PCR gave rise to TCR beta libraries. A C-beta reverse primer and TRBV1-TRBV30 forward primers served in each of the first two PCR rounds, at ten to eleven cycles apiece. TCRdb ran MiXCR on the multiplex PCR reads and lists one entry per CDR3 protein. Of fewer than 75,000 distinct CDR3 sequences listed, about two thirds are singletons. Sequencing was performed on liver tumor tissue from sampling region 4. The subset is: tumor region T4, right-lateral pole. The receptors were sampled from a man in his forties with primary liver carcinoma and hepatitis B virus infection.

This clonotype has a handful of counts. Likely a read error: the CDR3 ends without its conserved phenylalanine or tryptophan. CDR3 DNA: TGTGCCACCAGCAGAGTTGGGAACACCGGGGAGCTGTTTCTT. Protein product: CATSRVGNTGELFL. This chain uses TRBV15 with TRBJ2-2; D not certain. CDR1 LNHNV and CDR2 YYDKDF come from the germline V gene (reference sequence). V lost 1 base, J lost 1 base, and 4 bases lay in between. The CDR3 has 14 residues.

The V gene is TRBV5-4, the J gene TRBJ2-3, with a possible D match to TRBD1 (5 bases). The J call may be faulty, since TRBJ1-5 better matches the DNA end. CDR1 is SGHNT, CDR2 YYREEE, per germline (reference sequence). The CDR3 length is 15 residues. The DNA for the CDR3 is TGTGCCAGCAGGGTAGTGGGACTTCACGGTGATACGCAGCATTTT. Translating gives CASRVVGLHGDTQHF.

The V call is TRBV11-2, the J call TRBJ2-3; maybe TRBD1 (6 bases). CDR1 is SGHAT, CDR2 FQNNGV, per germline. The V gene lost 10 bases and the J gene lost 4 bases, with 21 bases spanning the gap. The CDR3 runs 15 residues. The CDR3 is CAISPRDMGSDTQYF. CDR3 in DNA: TGTGCCATCAGTCCTCGGGACATGGGGTCAGATACGCAGTATTTT. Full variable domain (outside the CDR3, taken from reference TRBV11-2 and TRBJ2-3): EAGVAQSPRYKIIEKRQSVAFWCNPISGHATLYWYQQILGQGPKLLIQFQNNGVVDDSQLPKDRFSAERLKGVDSTLKIQPAKLEDSAVYLCAISPRDMGSDTQYFGPGTRLTVL.

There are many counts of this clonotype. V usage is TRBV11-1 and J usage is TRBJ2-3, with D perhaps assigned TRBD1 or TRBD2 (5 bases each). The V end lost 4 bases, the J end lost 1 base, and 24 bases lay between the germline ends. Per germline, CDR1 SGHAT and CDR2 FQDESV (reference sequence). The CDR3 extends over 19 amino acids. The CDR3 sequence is CASSSGGSSVGARTDTQYF. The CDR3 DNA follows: TGTGCCAGCAGCTCTGGGGGAAGCTCTGTTGGAGCCCGCACAGATACGCAGTATTTT.

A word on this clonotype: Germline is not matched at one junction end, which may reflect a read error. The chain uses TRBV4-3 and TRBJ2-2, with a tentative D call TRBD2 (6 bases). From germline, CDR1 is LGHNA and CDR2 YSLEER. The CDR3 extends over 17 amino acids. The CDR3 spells CASSQDLGTVITGELFF. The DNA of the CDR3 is TGTGCCAGCAGCCAAGATCTTGGGACTGTGATCACCGGGGAGCTATTTTTT.

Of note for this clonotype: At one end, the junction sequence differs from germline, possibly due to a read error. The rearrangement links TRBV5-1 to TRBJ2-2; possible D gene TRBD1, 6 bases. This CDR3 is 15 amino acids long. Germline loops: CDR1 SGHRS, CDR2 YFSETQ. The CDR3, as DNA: TGCGCCAACAGCCCCTGGACAGAGTTGACCGGGGAGCTGTTCTTT. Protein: CANSPWTELTGELFF.

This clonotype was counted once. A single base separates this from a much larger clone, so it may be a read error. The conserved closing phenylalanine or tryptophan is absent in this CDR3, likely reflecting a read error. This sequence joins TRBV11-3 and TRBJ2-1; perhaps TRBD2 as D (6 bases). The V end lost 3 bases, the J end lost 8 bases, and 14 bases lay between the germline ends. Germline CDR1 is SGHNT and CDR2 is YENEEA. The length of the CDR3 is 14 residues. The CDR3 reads CASSLTSIIDEQFS. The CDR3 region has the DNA TGTGCCAGCAGCTTGACTAGTATTATCGATGAGCAGTTCTCC.

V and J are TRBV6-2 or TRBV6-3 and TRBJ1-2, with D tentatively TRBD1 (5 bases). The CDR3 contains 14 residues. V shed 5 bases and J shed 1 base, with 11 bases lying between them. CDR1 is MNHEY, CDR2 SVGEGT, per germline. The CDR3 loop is CASSTGPINYGYTF. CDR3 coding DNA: TGTGCCAGCAGTACGGGACCAATTAACTATGGCTACACCTTC.

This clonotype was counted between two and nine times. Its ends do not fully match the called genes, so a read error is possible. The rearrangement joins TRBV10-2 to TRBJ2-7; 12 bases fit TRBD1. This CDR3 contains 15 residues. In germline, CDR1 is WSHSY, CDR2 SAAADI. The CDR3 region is CASNPGQGALHEQCF. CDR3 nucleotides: TGCGCCAGCAACCCGGGACAGGGGGCATTACACGAGCAGTGCTTC.

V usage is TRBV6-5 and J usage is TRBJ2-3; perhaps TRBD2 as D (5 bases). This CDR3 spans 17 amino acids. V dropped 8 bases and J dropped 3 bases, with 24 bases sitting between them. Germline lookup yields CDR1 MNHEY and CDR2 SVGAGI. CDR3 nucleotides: TGTGCCAGCCACGAAGAGGACGGGATGGAGGAGACAGATACGCAGTATTTT. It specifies CASHEEDGMEETDTQYF.

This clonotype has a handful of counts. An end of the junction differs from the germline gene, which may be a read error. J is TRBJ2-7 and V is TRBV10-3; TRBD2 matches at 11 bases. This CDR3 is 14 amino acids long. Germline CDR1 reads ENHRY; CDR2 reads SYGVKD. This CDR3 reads CAISRTSGLYEQYF. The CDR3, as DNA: TGTGCCATCAGTCGGACTAGCGGGCTATACGAGCAATACTTC.

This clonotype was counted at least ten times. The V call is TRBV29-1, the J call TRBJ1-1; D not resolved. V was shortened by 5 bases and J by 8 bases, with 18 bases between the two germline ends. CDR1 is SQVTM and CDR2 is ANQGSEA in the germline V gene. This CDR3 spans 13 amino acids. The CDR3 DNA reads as TGCAGCGTTTTAAGGACCTCAGGCTCCGAAGCTTTCTTT. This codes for CSVLRTSGSEAFF.

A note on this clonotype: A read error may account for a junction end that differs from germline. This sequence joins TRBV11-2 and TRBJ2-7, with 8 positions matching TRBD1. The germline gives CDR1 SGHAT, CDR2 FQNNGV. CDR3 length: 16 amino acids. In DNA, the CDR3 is TGTGCCAGTAGCCGTGCCGGGACAGGCTTCTCCTACGAGCGGTACTTC. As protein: CASSRAGTGFSYERYF.

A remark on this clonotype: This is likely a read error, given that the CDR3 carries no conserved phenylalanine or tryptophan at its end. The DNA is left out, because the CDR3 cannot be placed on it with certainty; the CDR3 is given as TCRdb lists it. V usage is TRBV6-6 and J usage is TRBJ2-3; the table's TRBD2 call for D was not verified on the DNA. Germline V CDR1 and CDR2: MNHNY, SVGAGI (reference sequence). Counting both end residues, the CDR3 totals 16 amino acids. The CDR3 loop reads CASSPIAGGATDTQYI.

The CDR3 DNA is TGTGCCAGCAGTGAAGCCTCACAAGAAATAGGGGTCAATGAGCAGTTCTTC. It encodes CASSEASQEIGVNEQFF. This chain joins TRBV6-1 and TRBJ2-1, with D possibly being TRBD1 (5 bases). This CDR3 region has 17 residues. Trimming stripped 0 bases from V and 6 bases from J, with 18 bases between. Germline V CDR1 and CDR2: MNHNS, SASEGT.

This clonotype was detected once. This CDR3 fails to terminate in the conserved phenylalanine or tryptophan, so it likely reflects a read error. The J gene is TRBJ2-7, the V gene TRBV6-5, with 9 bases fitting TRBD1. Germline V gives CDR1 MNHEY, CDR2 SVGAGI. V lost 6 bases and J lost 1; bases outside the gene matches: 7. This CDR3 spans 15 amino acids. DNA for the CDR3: TGTGCCAGCAGCCACTTGGGACAGGGATCCTACGAGCAGTACCTC. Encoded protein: CASSHLGQGSYEQYL.

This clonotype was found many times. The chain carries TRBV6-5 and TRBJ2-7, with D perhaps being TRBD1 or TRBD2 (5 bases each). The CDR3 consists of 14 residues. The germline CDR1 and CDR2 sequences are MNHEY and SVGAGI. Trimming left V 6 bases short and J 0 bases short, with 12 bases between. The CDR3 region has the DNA TGTGCCAGCAGGCCGGGGCATACCTCCTACGAGCAGTACTTC. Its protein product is CASRPGHTSYEQYF.

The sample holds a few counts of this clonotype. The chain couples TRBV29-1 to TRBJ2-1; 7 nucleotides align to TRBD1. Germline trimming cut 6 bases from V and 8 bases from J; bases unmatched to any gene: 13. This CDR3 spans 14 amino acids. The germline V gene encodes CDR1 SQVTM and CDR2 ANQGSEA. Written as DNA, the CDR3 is TGCAGCGTCGTCAGGGGGAACTCTTACGATGAGCAGTTCTTC. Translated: CSVVRGNSYDEQFF.

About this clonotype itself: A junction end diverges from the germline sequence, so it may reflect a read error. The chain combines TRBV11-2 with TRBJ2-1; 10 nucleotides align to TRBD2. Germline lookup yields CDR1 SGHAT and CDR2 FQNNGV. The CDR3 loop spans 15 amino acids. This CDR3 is CASIPQREGLGEQFF. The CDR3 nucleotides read TGTGCCAGCATCCCCCAGCGGGAGGGATTAGGTGAGCAATTCTTC.

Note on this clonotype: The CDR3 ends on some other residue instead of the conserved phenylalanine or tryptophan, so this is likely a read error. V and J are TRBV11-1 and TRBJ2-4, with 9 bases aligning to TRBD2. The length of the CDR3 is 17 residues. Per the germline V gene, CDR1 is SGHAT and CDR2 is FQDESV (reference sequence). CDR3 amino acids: CANSFPGTSRTKNIQYL. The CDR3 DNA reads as TGTGCCAACAGCTTTCCCGGGACTAGCAGGACCAAAAACATTCAGTACCTC.